This T cell receptor (beta chain) was retrieved from a study of T cell responses to AZD1222 COVID-19 vaccine. Findings of the study overall: Just 5 to 7 AZD1222 recipients were seropositive at baseline. Spike-specific TCRs gained breadth and depth after people received two AZD1222 doses. Only after the peak T cell response were repertoires sampled.

TCRdb keeps only in-frame clones here, not all; method: immunoSEQ multiplex PCR. The table records around 46,000 clones, about 91% of them present only once. The CDR3 loop spans 13 amino acids. V was shortened by 4 bases and J by 5 bases, with 12 bases between the two germline ends. Germline V gene lookup returns CDR1 MNHEY and CDR2 SVGEGT. Second doses at about 4 or about 12 weeks were pooled. Comment on this clone: The antigen is unknown.

This chain connects TRBV6-2 or TRBV6-3 to TRBJ2-7; possible D gene TRBD1, 5 bases. The source of this sequence is an adult who received the AZD1222 COVID-19 vaccine. The input for sequencing was peripheral blood, taken 28 days after the second AZD1222 dose. The CDR3 sequence: CASSFSTGDEQYF. In nucleotides, the CDR3 is TGTGCCAGCAGTTTCTCCACAGGCGACGAGCAGTACTTC.